This TCR beta chain was retrieved from a study of cytomegalovirus exposure and HLA in healthy donors. CDR1 and CDR2 from the germline V gene are MDHEN and SYDVKM. V lost 9 bases and J lost 10; bases outside the gene matches: 14. The CDR3 spans 15 residues. PCR was performed using 60 Vbeta and 13 Jbeta primers. This table comes from immunoSEQ multiplex PCR, and its TCRdb copy is limited to in-frame clones, with some not included. The sample consists of 150,000 to 200,000 clones, around 82% of them appearing once. The sequence came from a man younger than 40 in good health and CMV-seronegative. The chain links TRBV28 to TRBJ2-5; TRBD2 aligns across 13 bases. Input material: PBMCs. The chain's CDR3 is CASTPRTSGSIGQYF. The CDR3 coding sequence is TGTGCCAGTACACCAAGGACTAGCGGGAGTATAGGCCAGTACTTC.